This TCR beta chain derives from a study of T-cell reconstitution after alpha-beta-depleted transplantation in children. The study's findings and limits: It was reported that alpha-beta T cells came from several hundred expanded graft clones (about two months after transplant).

Preparing the TCRbeta library involved the use of unique molecular identifiers. TCRdb reanalysed the PCR reads using MiXCR and keeps one entry per CDR3 protein. Of approximately 800,000 distinct CDR3 sequences in the sample, roughly 16% were seen once. Of note for this clonotype: The antigen remains undetermined.

V was pared by 4 bases and J by 9 bases, with 14 bases of the junction left unmatched. This CDR3 is built from 17 residues. CDR1 and CDR2 from the germline V gene are KGHDR and SFDVKD. The chain carries TRBV24-1 and TRBJ2-1; 10 nucleotides align to TRBD2. The sequence came from a male patient under 18 who had a stem cell transplant for acute lymphoblastic leukemia, so the T cells may come from the graft donor. The sequenced sample was PBMCs, mostly from graft donor cells, obtained 360 days after TCRalphabeta/CD19-depleted stem cell transplant. The CDR3 DNA sequence: TGTGCCACCAGTGACGATAACCTAGCGGGAGTATTGGGTGAGCAGTTCTTC. Protein: CATSDDNLAGVLGEQFF.